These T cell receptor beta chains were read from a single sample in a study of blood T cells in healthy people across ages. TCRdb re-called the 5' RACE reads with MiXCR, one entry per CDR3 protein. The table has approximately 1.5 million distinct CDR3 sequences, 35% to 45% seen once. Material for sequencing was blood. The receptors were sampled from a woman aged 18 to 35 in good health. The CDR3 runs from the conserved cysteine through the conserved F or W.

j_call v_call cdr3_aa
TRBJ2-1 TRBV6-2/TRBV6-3 CASTWTDYNEQFF
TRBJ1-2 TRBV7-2 CASSAQPRLTRPNYGYTF
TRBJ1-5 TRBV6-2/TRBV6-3 CASSDRGLQPQHF
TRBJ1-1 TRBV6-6 CASRPQGTNLLTEAFF
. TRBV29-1 CSGENYYEQYF
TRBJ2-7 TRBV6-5 CASSPVYRQGSYEQYF
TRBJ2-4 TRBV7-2 CASREPGQGEEQYF
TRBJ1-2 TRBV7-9 CASSPWVNGYTF
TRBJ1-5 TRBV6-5 CASSYSRRGSNQPQHF
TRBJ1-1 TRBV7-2 CASSPLWALEAFF
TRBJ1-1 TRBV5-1 CASSLGGGKEAFF
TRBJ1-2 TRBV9 CASTPKSGQPYGYTF
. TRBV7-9 CASSVDRGLNEQYF
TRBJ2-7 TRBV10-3 CAINKDRASSYEQYF
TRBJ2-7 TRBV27 CASSLSWTGDTFYEQYF
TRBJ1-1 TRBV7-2 CASSGGWGTEAFF
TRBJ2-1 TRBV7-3 CASSERDYNEQFF
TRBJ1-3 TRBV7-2 CASSLAGTGAGNTIYF
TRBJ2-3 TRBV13 CASSLGTRLSTDTQYF
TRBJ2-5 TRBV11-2 CASSLGFRAAKAQYF
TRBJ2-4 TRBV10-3 CAISESGATSKNIQYF
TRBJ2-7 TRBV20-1 CSASLGRGGRYEQYF
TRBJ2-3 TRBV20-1 CSAGQSEGTDTQYF
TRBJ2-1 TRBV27 CASTLYSGSLSYNEQFF
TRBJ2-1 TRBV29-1 CSVVLEDYEQFF
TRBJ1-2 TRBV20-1 CSARGDSLNDYTF
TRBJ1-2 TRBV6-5 CASGQQGVDGYTF
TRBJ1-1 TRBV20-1 CSARDWGQSGTEAFF
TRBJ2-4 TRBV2 CASRERGGEQYF
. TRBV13 CASSQRPFIYEQYF
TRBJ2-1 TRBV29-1 CSVTGSDNEQFF
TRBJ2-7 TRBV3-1 CASSPPGVVSYEQYF
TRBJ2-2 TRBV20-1 CSARFGRAVAGGPHTGELFF
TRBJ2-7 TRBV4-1 CASSPGGGTYEQYF
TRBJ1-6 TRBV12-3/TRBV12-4 CASRQSSYNSPLHF
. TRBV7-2 CASSLGSLAGLETQYF
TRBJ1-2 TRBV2 CVSSEAGGQGSGYTF
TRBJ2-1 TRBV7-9 CASTSTGRGYNEQFF
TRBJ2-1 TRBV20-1 CSARIRGEQFF
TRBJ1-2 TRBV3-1 CASSQRGSVRSGYTF
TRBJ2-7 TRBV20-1 CSANGGASSYEQYF
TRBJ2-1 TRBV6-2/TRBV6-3 CASSYSSGSYNEQFF
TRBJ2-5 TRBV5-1 CASSLEQGANQETQYF
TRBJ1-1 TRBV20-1 CSARTVGDFF
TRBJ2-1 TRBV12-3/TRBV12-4 CASSLRLTYGTYNEQFF
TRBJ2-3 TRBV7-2 CASGILAGAPNTQYF
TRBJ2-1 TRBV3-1 CASNQQGAGNEQFF
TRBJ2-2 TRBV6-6 CASSTDPNTGELFF
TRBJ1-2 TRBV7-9 CASSQGPTDLYGYTF
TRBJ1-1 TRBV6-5 CASSYGPDSEAFF
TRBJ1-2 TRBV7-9 CASSSGTRNYGYTF
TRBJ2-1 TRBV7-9 CASSPGLAGQFF
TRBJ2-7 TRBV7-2 CASDCNVLGPTYEQYF
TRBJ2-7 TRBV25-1 CASSPGTSGNSEQYF
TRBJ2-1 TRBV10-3 CAIRVGTSGIIHNEQFF
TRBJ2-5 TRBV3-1 CASSHDLGETQYF